Below are 10 T cell receptor beta chains sequenced from a single sample in a study of T-cell memory formation after mild COVID-19. TCRdb fed the 5' RACE reads into MiXCR, producing one record per CDR3 protein. The sample consists of fewer than 350,000 distinct CDR3 sequences, under 8.5% of them appearing once. The specimen was PBMCs or a T cell subset sorted from them (not recorded which). All receptors derive from a man aged 18 to 29 who had mild COVID-19 (a few samples of this study predate the infection). Cell type and time point are not known.

This clonotype has more than one count but fewer than ten. The chain employs TRBV10-3 and TRBJ2-3; D is uncertain. The ends were cut back, 11 bases at V and 0 bases at J, with 21 bases in the middle. This CDR3 spans 16 amino acids. Germline lookup yields CDR1 ENHRY and CDR2 SYGVKD. CDR3 nucleotide sequence: TGTGCCGTCTCTCGGACCGTCCTAGGGAGCACAGATACGCAGTATTTT. Encoded protein: CAVSRTVLGSTDTQYF.

This clonotype has just a few counts. The chain employs TRBV6-6 and TRBJ1-2; a possible D gene is TRBD1 (5 bases). The CDR3 runs 13 residues. V was pared by 5 bases and J by 4 bases, with 11 bases between. Germline V CDR1 and CDR2: MNHNY, SVGAGI (reference sequence). The DNA for the CDR3 is TGTGCCAGCAGTCCGACAGAAATCTATGGCTACACCTTC. Translated: CASSPTEIYGYTF.

This clonotype was picked up a small number of times. The rearrangement links TRBV10-3 to TRBJ1-1; 10 bases line up with TRBD1. Germline lookup yields CDR1 ENHRY and CDR2 SYGVKD. J gave up 0 bases and V 8 bases, and 12 bases lay outside the gene matches. The CDR3 totals 17 residues. The CDR3 loop reads CAIGEGRQGALNTEAFF. DNA for the CDR3: TGTGCCATCGGGGAGGGAAGACAGGGGGCTTTGAACACTGAAGCTTTCTTT.

The V and J genes are TRBV10-3 and TRBJ2-1; TRBD1 agrees at 9 bases. CDR1 and CDR2 (germline): ENHRY, SYGVKD. V lost 7 bases, J lost 7 bases, and 8 bases stayed unmatched. CDR3 length equals 14 residues. CDR3 sequence: CAINEGTGRNEQFF. CDR3 DNA sequence: TGTGCCATCAATGAAGGGACAGGGAGAAATGAGCAGTTCTTC.

This clonotype was found a few times. The chain joins TRBV5-6 to TRBJ2-2; 7 bases agree with TRBD1. The CDR3 has 16 amino acids. V shed 1 base, J shed 4 bases, and the junction held 7 bases outside the gene matches. Germline V gene lookup returns CDR1 SGHDT and CDR2 YYEEEE. CDR3 coding DNA: TGTGCCAGCAGCTTGTTACAGGGGATGAGCACCGGGGAGCTGTTTTTT. Amino acid sequence: CASSLLQGMSTGELFF.

V gene TRBV10-1 combines with J gene TRBJ2-7; D is tentatively TRBD1 or TRBD2 (5 bases each). The CDR3 length is 14 residues. Trimming stripped 0 bases from V and 5 bases from J, with 11 bases between. Looked up from germline, CDR1 is WNHNN and CDR2 is SYGVQD (reference sequence). CDR3 protein: CASSESGVLHEQYF. Here the CDR3 DNA reads TGCGCCAGCAGTGAGTCGGGGGTCTTACACGAGCAGTACTTC.

The rearrangement joins TRBV20-1 to TRBJ1-4, with 7 bases aligning to TRBD1. Germline V gives CDR1 DFQATT, CDR2 SNEGSKA (reference sequence). The ends lost 3 bases at V and 4 bases at J; junction bases unmatched: 8. The CDR3 covers 15 residues. DNA of the CDR3: TGCAGTGCTAGCGGCTTCGGGACAGATAATGAAAAACTGTTTTTT. Translation gives CSASGFGTDNEKLFF.

The V and J genes are TRBV7-2 and TRBJ2-3; D possibly corresponds to TRBD2 (6 bases). The CDR3 loop spans 12 amino acids. The germline V gene has CDR1 SGHTA and CDR2 FQGNSA. Between the trimmed V and J ends, which lost 9 bases and 4 bases, there was a span of 11 bases. The CDR3: CASSGDSDTQYF. DNA of the CDR3: TGTGCCAGTTCGGGGGATTCAGATACGCAGTATTTT.

This chain uses TRBV18 with TRBJ1-1; unclear D gene. The CDR3 sequence is 15 residues long. Germline V gene sequence: CDR1 KGHSH, CDR2 LQKENI. The ends were cut back, 6 bases at V and 6 bases at J, with 20 bases in the middle. The CDR3 is CASSQGLPEMSEAFF. Written as DNA, the CDR3 is TGTGCCAGCTCCCAAGGGCTGCCCGAAATGTCTGAAGCTTTCTTT. The complete variable domain, with remaining parts taken from reference TRBV18 and TRBJ1-1, reads NAGVMQNPRHLVRRRGQEARLRCSPMKGHSHVYWYRQLPEEGLKFMVYLQKENIIDESGMPKERFSAEFPKEGPSILRIQQVVRGDSAAYFCASSQGLPEMSEAFFGQGTRLTVV.

This clonotype appeared many times. The chain recombines TRBV7-9 with TRBJ1-1; weak D call: TRBD1 (5 bases). The CDR3 totals 14 residues. Trimming stripped 5 bases from V and 3 bases from J, with 13 bases between. Germline CDR1 reads SEHNR; CDR2 reads FQNEAQ (reference sequence). CDR3 region: CASSVGRGDTEAFF. The CDR3 DNA is TGTGCCAGCAGCGTCGGCCGGGGCGACACTGAAGCTTTCTTT.